This T cell receptor beta chain was documented in a study of post-analysis software for immune sequencing data (dated by TCRdb to about 2015). With respect to the entire study: The recorded disease courses included relapsing-remitting, secondary progressive and progressive-relapsing multiple sclerosis, and some patients had no subtype annotation. The patient repertoires were set against about 12 previously published healthy control repertoires from donors whose ages ranged from about 6 to 25 years. A subset of samples was prepared in parallel using single-end sample barcoding, then pooled and co-amplified after Illumina adapter ligation.

What the research found in general, with its limitations: Normalized Chao1 diversity was significantly lower in multiple sclerosis patients than controls, suggesting substantial peripheral T-cell clonal expansion. Roughly 5 TRBV segments, including TRBV5-6, TRBV5-1 and TRBV20-1, were significantly more frequent in patients than controls. The control group was slightly older than the multiple sclerosis patient group. Direct clustering with F measure revealed strong co-clustering of samples prepared in the same batch, which led to a batch-effect correction.

The CDR3 spans 12 residues, from the cysteine through the phenylalanine. The read is trimmed to its CDR3 DNA, 36 bases read in frame from base 1. V lost 0 bases and J lost 7 bases; the stretch between them is 7 bases long. CDR1 and CDR2, per the germline V gene, are SGDLS and YYNGEE. The receptor library was made with PCR. Sequencing was carried out with an Illumina HiSeq 2500. To reduce PCR and sequencing biases, unique molecular identifiers were built into the TCR beta cDNA libraries. Per 1 to 10 million input T cells, 500,000 or so cDNA molecules were obtained, such that each molecule approximated one T cell. Patient libraries were prepared and sequenced with the same protocol used for the earlier healthy control dataset. Samples belonging to the same batch were prepared together, multiplexed and sequenced on a shared HiSeq lane. In the authors' own workflow: MIGEC was used to process the raw barcoded reads, and molecular identifier groups with only a single read were discarded before consensus assembly and CDR3 extraction. VDJtools was used for post-analysis of the clonotype tables, with diversity normalized by down-sampling every dataset to the smallest sample size. In repertoire overlap clustering, CDR3 amino acid sequences, but not nucleotide sequences, were matched to correct batch-related cross-sample contamination. TCRdb handled the public reads itself, with Q25 trimming in fastp and clone calling in MiXCR, and kept productive beta chains. Duplicate CDR3 protein sequences are folded into a single record with the most common DNA and genes. These V and J calls originate from TCRdb's pipeline instead of the authors' own analysis. In all, the sample holds 750,000 to 950,000 distinct CDR3 sequences, and approximately 57% of those were seen once. In total, the top ten clones hold approximately 4.5% of the sample.

TCR beta repertoires were profiled from peripheral blood of about a dozen young patients with multiple sclerosis to demonstrate the VDJtools post-analysis software. Multiple sclerosis patients were children and adolescents aged about 6 to 17 years. This clonotype has a handful of counts. Its antigen remains unidentified. No base quality information exists; no much larger clone differs at one position. The sequence links TRBV9 to TRBJ2-5; the D gene cannot be named for sure. This receptor was identified in a girl aged 5 to 17 with multiple sclerosis. The sequenced material came from blood. The CDR3 in this case is CASSVDLATQYF. The nucleotide sequence is given as TGTGCCAGCAGCGTAGACCTGGCGACCCAGTACTTC.